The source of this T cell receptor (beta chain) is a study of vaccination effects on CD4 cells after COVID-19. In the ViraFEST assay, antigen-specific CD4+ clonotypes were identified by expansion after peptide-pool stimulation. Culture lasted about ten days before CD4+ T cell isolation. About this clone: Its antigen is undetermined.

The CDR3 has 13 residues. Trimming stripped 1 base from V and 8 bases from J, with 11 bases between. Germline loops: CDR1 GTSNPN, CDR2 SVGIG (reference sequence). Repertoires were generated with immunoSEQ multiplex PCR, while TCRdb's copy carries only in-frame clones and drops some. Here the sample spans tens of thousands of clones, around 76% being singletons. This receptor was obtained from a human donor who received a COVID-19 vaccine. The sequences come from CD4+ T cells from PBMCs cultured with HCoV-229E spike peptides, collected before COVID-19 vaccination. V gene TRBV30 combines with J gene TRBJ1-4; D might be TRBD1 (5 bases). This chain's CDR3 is CAWSGGVREKLFF. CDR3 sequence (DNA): TGTGCCTGGAGTGGAGGGGTGAGAGAAAAACTGTTTTTT.